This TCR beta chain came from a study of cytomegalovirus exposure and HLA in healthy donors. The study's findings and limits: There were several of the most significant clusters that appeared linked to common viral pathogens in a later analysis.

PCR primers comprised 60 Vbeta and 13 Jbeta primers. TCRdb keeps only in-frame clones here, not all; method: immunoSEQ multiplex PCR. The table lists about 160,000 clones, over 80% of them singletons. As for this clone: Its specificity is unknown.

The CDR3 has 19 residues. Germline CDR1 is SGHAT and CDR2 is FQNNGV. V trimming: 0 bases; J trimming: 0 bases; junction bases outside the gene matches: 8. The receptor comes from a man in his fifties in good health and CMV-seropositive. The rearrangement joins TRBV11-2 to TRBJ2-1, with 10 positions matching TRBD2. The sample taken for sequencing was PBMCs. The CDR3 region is CASSLDQTSGTSSYNEQFF. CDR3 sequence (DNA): TGTGCCAGCAGCTTAGATCAAACTAGCGGGACCAGCTCCTACAATGAGCAGTTCTTC. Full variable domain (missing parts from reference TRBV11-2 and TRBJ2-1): EAGVAQSPRYKIIEKRQSVAFWCNPISGHATLYWYQQILGQGPKLLIQFQNNGVVDDSQLPKDRFSAERLKGVDSTLKIQPAKLEDSAVYLCASSLDQTSGTSSYNEQFFGPGTRLTVL.